The 27 T cell receptor beta chains reported below all come from one sample, sequenced in a study of shared clonotypes between healthy human individuals. Measured with immunoSEQ multiplex PCR; TCRdb has only the in-frame clones, and not every one. The sample shows about 2 million clones, 85% to 95% of them seen only once. Sequenced material: naive CD4+ T cells sorted from blood. Regarding subset: CD45RA+ positively selected. These receptors originate from a man aged 18 to 29 in good health.

The chain couples TRBV28 to TRBJ1-6, with 9 bases lining up with TRBD1. The V gene end was trimmed by 5 bases and the J gene end by 9 bases; junction bases not matched to a gene: 8. Per germline, CDR1 MDHEN and CDR2 SYDVKM. The CDR3 contains 15 residues. For the CDR3, the DNA is TGTGCCAGCAGTCCCCTCGACAGGGGGGGTTCACCCCTCCACTTT. Encoded protein: CASSPLDRGGSPLHF. Drawing the rest from reference TRBV28 and TRBJ1-6, the complete variable domain is DVKVTQSSRYLVKRTGEKVFLECVQDMDHENMFWYRQDPGLGLRLIYFSYDVKMKEKGDIPEGYSVSREKKERFSLILESASTNQTSMYLCASSPLDRGGSPLHFGNGTRLTVT.

The chain has TRBV6-5 and TRBJ1-1, with 8 bases that match TRBD1. Germline CDR1 is MNHEY and CDR2 is SVGAGI. There are 14 residues in the CDR3. V lost 6 bases and J lost 4; bases outside the gene matches: 7. CDR3 loop: CASSQGADGTEAFF. In nucleotides, the CDR3 is TGTGCCAGCAGCCAGGGGGCGGATGGCACTGAAGCTTTCTTT.

As regards this clone: The same CDR3 also results from other DNA sequences found in this sample. The rearrangement uses TRBV28 and TRBJ2-7; 10 bases are shared with TRBD2. Germline CDR1 reads MDHEN; CDR2 reads SYDVKM. The CDR3 loop spans 13 amino acids. After removal of 7 bases from V and 4 bases from J, the junction contained 4 bases not matched to a gene. CDR3 in amino acids: CASTAGGSYEQYF. Written as DNA, the CDR3 is TGTGCCAGCACAGCGGGGGGGTCTTACGAGCAGTACTTC.

V gene TRBV30 combines with J gene TRBJ2-3; TRBD1 matches at 9 bases. V lost 3 bases and J lost 6; bases outside the gene matches: 7. This CDR3 is built from 14 residues. Germline CDR1 and CDR2: GTSNPN and SVGIG (reference sequence). The CDR3 sequence is CAWSPGQGRDTQYF. The CDR3 DNA is TGTGCCTGGAGCCCGGGACAGGGTCGCGATACGCAGTATTTT. The full variable domain, its missing parts supplied by reference TRBV30 and TRBJ2-3, is SQTIHQWPATLVQPVGSPLSLECTVEGTSNPNLYWYRQAAGRGLQLLFYSVGIGQISSEVPQNLSASRPQDRQFILSSKKLLLSDSGFYLCAWSPGQGRDTQYFGPGTRLTVL.

The J gene is TRBJ1-4, the V gene TRBV5-1, with TRBD1 as a possible D gene (5 bases). Germline V CDR1 and CDR2: SGHRS, YFSETQ. V was trimmed by 1 base and J by 3 bases, leaving 10 bases between them. CDR3 length: 15 residues. The CDR3 DNA reads as TGCGCCAGCAGCTTGATGCAGGGAGCTAATGAAAAACTGTTTTTT. Protein: CASSLMQGANEKLFF.

This chain uses TRBV27 with TRBJ2-5; D remains ambiguous. CDR1 and CDR2 (germline): MNHEY, SMNVEV (reference sequence). Trimming pared 6 bases from V and 6 bases from J, leaving 17 bases between. This CDR3 has 14 amino acids. CDR3 nucleotide sequence: TGTGCCAGCAGCCTCCGGGCCCAAGGGCAGACCCAGTACTTC. It translates to CASSLRAQGQTQYF.

The rearrangement joins TRBV7-2 to TRBJ1-1; 11 bases map to TRBD1. V trimming: 6 bases; J trimming: 10 bases; junction bases outside the gene matches: 7. The CDR3 totals 13 residues. Germline assignment: CDR1 SGHTA and CDR2 FQGNSA. The CDR3 loop reads CASSLDRGQTAFF. CDR3 bases: TGTGCCAGCAGTTTGGACAGGGGGCAAACAGCTTTCTTT.

This chain links TRBV6-5 with TRBJ1-6, with 9 bases fitting TRBD1. The germline gives CDR1 MNHEY, CDR2 SVGAGI. This CDR3 comprises 14 residues. V gave up 6 bases and J gave up 13 bases; unmatched junction bases: 10. The CDR3 DNA sequence: TGTGCCAGCAGCCAGGGGACAGGGACCTTCCCCCTCCACTTT. Translating gives CASSQGTGTFPLHF.

The chain uses TRBV18 and TRBJ2-3; 8 bases line up with TRBD1. Per germline, CDR1 KGHSH and CDR2 LQKENI. V lost 8 bases and J lost 3; bases outside the gene matches: 7. This CDR3 comprises 14 residues. The CDR3, as DNA: TGTGCCAGCGCGACAGGGGCTTTAACAGATACGCAGTATTTT. This gives the protein CASATGALTDTQYF.

This chain uses TRBV14 with TRBJ1-1, with TRBD1 matching 7 bases. V shed 3 bases and J 7 bases; nucleotides not matched to a gene: 2. CDR3 length: 12 residues. Germline-derived CDR1 and CDR2 are SGHDN and FVKESK. The CDR3 DNA reads as TGTGCCAGCAGCCATCGGGACAGTGAAGCTTTCTTT. Protein sequence: CASSHRDSEAFF.

On this clone: Different DNA sequences within this sample yield the same CDR3. V usage is TRBV6-6 and J usage is TRBJ2-3; 13 nucleotides match TRBD2. This CDR3 is 16 amino acids long. Unmatched junction bases numbered 7, after V lost 6 bases and J lost 4 bases. CDR1 is MNHNY, CDR2 SVGAGI, per germline (reference sequence). CDR3 sequence: CASSPGLAGVADTQYF. CDR3 DNA sequence: TGTGCCAGCAGCCCCGGACTAGCGGGAGTAGCAGATACGCAGTATTTT.

The rearrangement links TRBV5-6 to TRBJ2-7; D gene unclear. CDR1 is SGHDT, CDR2 YYEEEE, per germline. Deletions cut 3 bases from V and 6 bases from J, with 7 bases between. This CDR3 comprises 11 residues. The CDR3 coding sequence is TGTGCCAGCAGCTACCGGCGCGAGCAGTACTTC. This codes for CASSYRREQYF.

The rearrangement links TRBV5-4 to TRBJ2-3; no clear D. CDR1 is SGHNT, CDR2 YYREEE, per germline (reference sequence). Between the trimmed V and J ends, which lost 6 bases and 0 bases, there was a span of 14 bases. The CDR3 is 15 residues long. In DNA, the CDR3 is TGTGCCAGCACAAAGTCGGGCCCTAGCACAGATACGCAGTATTTT. This gives the protein CASTKSGPSTDTQYF.

The chain uses TRBV7-8 and TRBJ2-5; no clear D gene. The length of the CDR3 is 15 residues. Between the trimmed V and J ends, which lost 2 bases and 4 bases, there was a span of 14 bases. CDR1 and CDR2 from the germline V gene are SGHVS and FQNEAQ. CDR3 region: CASSLRWEPRETQYF. The CDR3 nucleotides are TGTGCCAGCAGCTTACGTTGGGAACCCAGAGAGACCCAGTACTTC.

This clone was observed once. The gene calls are TRBV7-6 and TRBJ1-6, with unresolved D. Per the germline V gene, CDR1 is SGHVS and CDR2 is FNYEAQ. V lost 5 bases, J lost 10 bases, and 12 bases lay in between. The CDR3 has 13 amino acids. In nucleotides, the CDR3 is TGTGCCAGCAGCGGAGGGCTCCGCTCACCCCTCCACTTT. As protein: CASSGGLRSPLHF.

This clone was recorded only once. This chain links TRBV5-1 with TRBJ2-2, with 9 positions matching TRBD1. CDR1 SGHRS and CDR2 YFSETQ come from the germline V gene. The trim removed 4 bases at V and 4 bases at J, leaving 5 bases unmatched. The CDR3 is 15 residues long. CDR3 DNA: TGCGCCAGCAGCGGGACAGGGCAAACCACCGGGGAGCTGTTTTTT. It is translated as CASSGTGQTTGELFF.

At least ten counts were recorded for this clone. V is TRBV6-5 and J is TRBJ1-4; D uncertain. The CDR3 is 13 residues long. Trimming removed 5 bases from V and 10 bases from J, with 14 bases in between. Germline V lookup: CDR1 MNHEY, CDR2 SVGAGI. This CDR3 is CASSITVLGKLFF. CDR3 nucleotide sequence: TGTGCCAGCAGTATCACGGTTTTAGGAAAACTGTTTTTT.

J is TRBJ1-2 and V is TRBV28; the D is unclear. V dropped 3 bases and J dropped 4 bases, with 9 bases sitting between them. The CDR3 runs 13 residues. From germline, CDR1 is MDHEN and CDR2 SYDVKM. The chain's CDR3 is CASSLRQSYGYTF. The DNA for the CDR3 is TGTGCCAGCAGTTTGAGGCAGTCCTATGGCTACACCTTC.

The chain recombines TRBV2 with TRBJ2-3, with 9 bases identical to TRBD2. Trimming at V came to 5 bases and at J to 3 bases, leaving 3 bases not matched to a gene. CDR3 length: 14 amino acids. Germline CDR1 SNHLY, CDR2 FYNNEI. CDR3 residues: CASSSGGKTDTQYF. CDR3 DNA: TGTGCCAGCAGTAGCGGGGGGAAAACAGATACGCAGTATTTT.

The rearrangement links TRBV5-4 to TRBJ2-2; D is possibly TRBD1 (5 bases). Germline V gene sequence: CDR1 SGHNT, CDR2 YYREEE (reference sequence). Trimming cost V 4 bases and J 9 bases, with 10 bases left between them. The CDR3 has 12 residues. For the CDR3, the DNA is TGTGCCAGCAGCCATTCAGGGTGGGAGCTGTTTTTT. Translation: CASSHSGWELFF. Complete variable domain (other parts from reference TRBV5-4 and TRBJ2-2): ETGVTQSPTHLIKTRGQQVTLRCSSQSGHNTVSWYQQALGQGPQFIFQYYREEENGRGNFPPRFSGLQFPNYSSELNVNALELDDSALYLCASSHSGWELFFGEGSRLTVL.

This clone was picked up many times. Distinct nucleotide sequences in the sample also encode this CDR3. This chain uses TRBV30 with TRBJ1-6; no reliable D call. Trimming left V 0 bases short and J 3 bases short, with 18 bases between. Germline assignment: CDR1 GTSNPN and CDR2 SVGIG (reference sequence). This CDR3 region has 18 residues. DNA of the CDR3: TGTGCCTGGAGTGTAGCGAGGTCAGGCGGTTTCTATAATTCACCCCTCCACTTT. It specifies CAWSVARSGGFYNSPLHF. Full variable domain (rest looked up from reference TRBV30 and TRBJ1-6): SQTIHQWPATLVQPVGSPLSLECTVEGTSNPNLYWYRQAAGRGLQLLFYSVGIGQISSEVPQNLSASRPQDRQFILSSKKLLLSDSGFYLCAWSVARSGGFYNSPLHFGNGTRLTVT.

This chain connects TRBV10-3 to TRBJ2-1, with D tentatively TRBD2 (5 bases). CDR3 size: 14 residues. Trimming removed 3 bases from V and 4 bases from J, with 10 bases in between. CDR1 is ENHRY and CDR2 is SYGVKD in the germline V gene. CDR3 region: CAISDLAEYNEQFF. The CDR3 DNA reads TGTGCCATCAGTGATCTAGCCGAATACAATGAGCAGTTCTTC.

The chain recombines TRBV11-2 with TRBJ1-6; the D is unclear. Trimming took off 5 bases at V and 7 bases at J, with 12 bases between the two ends. The CDR3 totals 14 residues. Looked up from germline, CDR1 is SGHAT and CDR2 is FQNNGV. The CDR3 loop is CASSILMRNSPLHF. DNA for the CDR3: TGTGCCAGCAGCATACTAATGAGGAATTCACCCCTCCACTTT.

This chain connects TRBV18 to TRBJ2-3; D might be TRBD2 (6 bases). Germline-derived CDR1 and CDR2 are KGHSH and LQKENI. V was pared by 6 bases and J by 2 bases, with 12 bases between. The CDR3 totals 14 residues. The CDR3 here is CASSRRGITDTQYF. The CDR3 DNA sequence: TGTGCCAGCTCTAGGCGCGGGATCACAGATACGCAGTATTTT.

The genes are TRBV7-2 and TRBJ1-2; D remains unclear. The V end lost 5 bases, the J end lost 7 bases, and 11 bases lay between the germline ends. Germline assignment: CDR1 SGHTA and CDR2 FQGNSA. The CDR3 runs to 12 residues. In DNA, the CDR3 is TGTGCCAGCAGCCCGTCGGGAGGTGGCTACACCTTC. Translation: CASSPSGGGYTF.

About this clone itself: This specimen includes other DNA sequences encoding the same CDR3. This chain connects TRBV7-8 to TRBJ2-5; the D gene is possibly TRBD2 (5 bases). Germline values: CDR1 SGHVS, CDR2 FQNEAQ. CDR3 length: 13 residues. V dropped 0 bases and J dropped 4 bases, with 6 bases sitting between them. The CDR3 bases are TGTGCCAGCAGCTTAGCACTAGGAGAGACCCAGTACTTC. Translated: CASSLALGETQYF.

The chain recombines TRBV5-4 with TRBJ2-5; the match to TRBD1 covers 8 bases. The CDR3 runs 15 residues. Trimming at V came to 1 base and at J to 5 bases, leaving 7 bases not matched to a gene. From germline, CDR1 is SGHNT and CDR2 YYREEE (reference sequence). The DNA of the CDR3 is TGTGCCAGCAGCTTGCCCGGACAGGGTGCTGAGACCCAGTACTTC. Protein: CASSLPGQGAETQYF.